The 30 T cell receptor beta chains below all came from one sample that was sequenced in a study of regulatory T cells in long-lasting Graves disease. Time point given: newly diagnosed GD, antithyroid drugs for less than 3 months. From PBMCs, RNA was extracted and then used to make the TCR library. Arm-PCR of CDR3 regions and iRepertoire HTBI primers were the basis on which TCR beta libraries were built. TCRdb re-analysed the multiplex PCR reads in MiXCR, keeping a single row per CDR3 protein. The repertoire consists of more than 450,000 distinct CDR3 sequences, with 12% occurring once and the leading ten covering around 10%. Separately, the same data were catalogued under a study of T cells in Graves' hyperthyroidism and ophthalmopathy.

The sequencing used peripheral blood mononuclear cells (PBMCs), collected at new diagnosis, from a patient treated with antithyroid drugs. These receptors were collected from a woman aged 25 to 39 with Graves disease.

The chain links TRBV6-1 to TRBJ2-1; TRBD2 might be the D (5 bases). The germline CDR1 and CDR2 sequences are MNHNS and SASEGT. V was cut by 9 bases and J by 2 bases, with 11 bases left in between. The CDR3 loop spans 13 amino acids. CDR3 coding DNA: TGTGCCAGTCGGAGGCGGACCTACAATGAGCAGTTCTTC. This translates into CASRRRTYNEQFF.

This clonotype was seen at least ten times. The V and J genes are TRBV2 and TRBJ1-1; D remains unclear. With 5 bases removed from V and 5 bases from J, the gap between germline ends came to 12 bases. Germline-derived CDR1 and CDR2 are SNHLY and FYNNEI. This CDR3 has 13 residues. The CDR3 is CASSYPDGTEAFF. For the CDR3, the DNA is TGTGCCAGCAGTTATCCGGACGGAACTGAAGCTTTCTTT.

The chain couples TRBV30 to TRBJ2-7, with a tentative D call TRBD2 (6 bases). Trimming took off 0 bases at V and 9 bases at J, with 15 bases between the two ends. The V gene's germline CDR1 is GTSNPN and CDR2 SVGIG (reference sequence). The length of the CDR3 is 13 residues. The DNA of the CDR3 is TGTGCCTGGAGTGTGGGCGGGGTACGGGTGCAGTACTTC. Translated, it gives CAWSVGGVRVQYF.

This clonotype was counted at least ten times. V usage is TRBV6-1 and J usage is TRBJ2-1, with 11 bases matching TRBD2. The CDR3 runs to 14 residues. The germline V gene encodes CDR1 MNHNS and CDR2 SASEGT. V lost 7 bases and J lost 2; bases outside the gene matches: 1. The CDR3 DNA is TGTGCCAGCATTAGCGGGAGGGCCTACAATGAGCAGTTCTTC. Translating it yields CASISGRAYNEQFF.

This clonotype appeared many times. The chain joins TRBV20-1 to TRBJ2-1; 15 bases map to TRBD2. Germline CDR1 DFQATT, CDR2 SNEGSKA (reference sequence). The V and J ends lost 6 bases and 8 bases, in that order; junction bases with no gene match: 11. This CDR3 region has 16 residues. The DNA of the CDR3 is TGCAGTGCCAACGGACTAGCGGGAGGGCCGGGCGATGAGCAGTTCTTC. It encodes CSANGLAGGPGDEQFF.

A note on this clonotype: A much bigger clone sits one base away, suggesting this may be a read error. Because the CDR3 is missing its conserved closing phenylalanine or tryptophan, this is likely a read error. The CDR3 is CAWSGVDGEAFL. The CDR3 nucleotides are TGTGCCTGGAGTGGGGTGGACGGTGAAGCTTTCCTT. This chain links TRBV30 with TRBJ1-1; D is uncertain. Germline CDR1 is GTSNPN and CDR2 is SVGIG (reference sequence). Trimming took 1 base from V and 7 from J, leaving 10 bases between them. The length of the CDR3 is 12 residues.

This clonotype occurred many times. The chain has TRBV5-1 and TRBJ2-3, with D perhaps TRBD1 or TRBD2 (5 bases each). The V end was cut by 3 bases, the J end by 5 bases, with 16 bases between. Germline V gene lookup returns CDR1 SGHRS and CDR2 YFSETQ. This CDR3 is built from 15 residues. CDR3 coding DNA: TGCGCCAGCAGCTCGCTAGCAGGGAGAGGAGATACGCAGTATTTT. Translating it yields CASSSLAGRGDTQYF.

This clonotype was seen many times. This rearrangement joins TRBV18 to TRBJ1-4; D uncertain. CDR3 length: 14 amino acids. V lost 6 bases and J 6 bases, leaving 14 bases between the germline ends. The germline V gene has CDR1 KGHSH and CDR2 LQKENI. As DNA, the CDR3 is TGTGCCAGCTCTCTGGCTGCTGTAGATGAAAAACTGTTTTTT. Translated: CASSLAAVDEKLFF.

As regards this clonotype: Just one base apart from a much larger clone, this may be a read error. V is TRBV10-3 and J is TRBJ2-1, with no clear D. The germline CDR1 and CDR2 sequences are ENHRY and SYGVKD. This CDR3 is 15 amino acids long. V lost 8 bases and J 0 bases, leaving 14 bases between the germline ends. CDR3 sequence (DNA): TGTGCCATCTCGTACCAACCGACCTCCTACAATGAGCAGTTCTTC. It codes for CAISYQPTSYNEQFF.

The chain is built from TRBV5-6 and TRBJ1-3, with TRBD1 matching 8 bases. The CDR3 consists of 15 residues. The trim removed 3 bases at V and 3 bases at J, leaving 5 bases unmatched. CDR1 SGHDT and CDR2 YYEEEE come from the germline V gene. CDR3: CASSSTGDGGNTIYF. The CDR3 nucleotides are TGTGCCAGCAGCTCGACAGGGGACGGTGGAAACACCATATATTTT.

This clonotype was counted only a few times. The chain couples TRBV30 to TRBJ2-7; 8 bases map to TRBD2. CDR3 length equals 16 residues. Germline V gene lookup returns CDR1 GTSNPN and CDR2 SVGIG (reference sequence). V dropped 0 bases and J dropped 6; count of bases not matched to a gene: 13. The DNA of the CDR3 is TGTGCCTGGAGTGTACTAGGACTAGCCACCCTCCGCGAGCAGTACTTC. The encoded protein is CAWSVLGLATLREQYF. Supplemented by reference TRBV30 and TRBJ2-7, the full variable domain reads SQTIHQWPATLVQPVGSPLSLECTVEGTSNPNLYWYRQAAGRGLQLLFYSVGIGQISSEVPQNLSASRPQDRQFILSSKKLLLSDSGFYLCAWSVLGLATLREQYFGPGTRLTVT.

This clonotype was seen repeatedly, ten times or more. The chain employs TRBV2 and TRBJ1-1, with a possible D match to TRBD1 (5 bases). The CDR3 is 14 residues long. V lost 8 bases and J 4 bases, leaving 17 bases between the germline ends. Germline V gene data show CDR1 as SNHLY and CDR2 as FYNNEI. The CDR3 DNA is TGTGCCAGCGGGGACGGTTCACTGAGCACTGAAGCTTTCTTT. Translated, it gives CASGDGSLSTEAFF.

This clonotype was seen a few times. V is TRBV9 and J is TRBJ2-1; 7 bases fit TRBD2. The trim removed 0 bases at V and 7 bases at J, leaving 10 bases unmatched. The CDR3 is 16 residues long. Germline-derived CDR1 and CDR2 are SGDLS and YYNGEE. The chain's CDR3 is CASSVATFGGGNEQFF. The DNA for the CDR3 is TGTGCCAGCAGCGTAGCTACTTTCGGGGGAGGGAATGAGCAGTTCTTC.

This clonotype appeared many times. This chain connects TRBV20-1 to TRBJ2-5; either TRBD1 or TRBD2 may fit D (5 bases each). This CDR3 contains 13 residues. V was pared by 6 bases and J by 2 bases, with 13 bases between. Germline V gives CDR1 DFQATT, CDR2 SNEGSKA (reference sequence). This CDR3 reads CSAAGARQETQYF. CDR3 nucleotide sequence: TGCAGTGCCGCCGGGGCACGACAAGAGACCCAGTACTTC.

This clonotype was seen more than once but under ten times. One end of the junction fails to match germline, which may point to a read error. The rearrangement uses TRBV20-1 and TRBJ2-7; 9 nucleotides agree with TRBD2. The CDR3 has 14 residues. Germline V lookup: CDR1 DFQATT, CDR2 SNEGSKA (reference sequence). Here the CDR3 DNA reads TGCAGTGCTAGAAAGGTAGCGGGAGCGTGGGAGCAGTATTTC. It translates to CSARKVAGAWEQYF.

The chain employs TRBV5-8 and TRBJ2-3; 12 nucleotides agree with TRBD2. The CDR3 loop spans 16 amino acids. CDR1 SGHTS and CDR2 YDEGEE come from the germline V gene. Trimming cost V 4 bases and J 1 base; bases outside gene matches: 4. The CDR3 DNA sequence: TGTGCCAGCAGCGCCGGACTAGCGGGGCGCACAGATACGCAGTATTTT. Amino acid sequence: CASSAGLAGRTDTQYF.

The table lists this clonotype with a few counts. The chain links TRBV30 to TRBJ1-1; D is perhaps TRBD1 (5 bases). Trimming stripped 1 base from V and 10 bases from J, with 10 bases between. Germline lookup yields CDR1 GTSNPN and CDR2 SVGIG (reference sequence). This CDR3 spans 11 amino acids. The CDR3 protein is CAWSGGPGAFF. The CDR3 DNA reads TGTGCCTGGAGTGGGGGACCTGGAGCTTTCTTT.

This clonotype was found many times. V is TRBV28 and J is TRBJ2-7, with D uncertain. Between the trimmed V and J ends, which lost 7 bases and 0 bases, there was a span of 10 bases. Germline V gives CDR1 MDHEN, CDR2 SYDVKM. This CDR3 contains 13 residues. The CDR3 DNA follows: TGTGCCAGCAAAGGGATAAACTCCTACGAGCAGTACTTC. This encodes CASKGINSYEQYF.

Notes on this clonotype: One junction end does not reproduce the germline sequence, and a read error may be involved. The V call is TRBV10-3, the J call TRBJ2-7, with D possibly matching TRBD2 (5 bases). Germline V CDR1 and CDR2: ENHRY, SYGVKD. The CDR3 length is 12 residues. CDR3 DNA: TGTGTCATCAGCGGTCGAACCTACGAGCAGTACTTC. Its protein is CVISGRTYEQYF.

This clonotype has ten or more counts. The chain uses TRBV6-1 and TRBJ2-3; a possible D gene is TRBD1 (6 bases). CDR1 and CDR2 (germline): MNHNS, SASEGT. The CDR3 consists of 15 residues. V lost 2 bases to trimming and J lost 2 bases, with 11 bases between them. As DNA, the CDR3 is TGTGCCAGCAGTGAAATCCAGGGGTACACAGATACGCAGTATTTT. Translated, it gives CASSEIQGYTDTQYF.

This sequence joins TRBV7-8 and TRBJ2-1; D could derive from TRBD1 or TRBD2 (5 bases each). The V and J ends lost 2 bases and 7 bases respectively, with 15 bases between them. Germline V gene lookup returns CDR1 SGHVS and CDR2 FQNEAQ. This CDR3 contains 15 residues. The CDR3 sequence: CASSLPGGGLNEQFF. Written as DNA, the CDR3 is TGTGCCAGCAGCTTACCGGGTGGGGGTTTGAATGAGCAGTTCTTC.

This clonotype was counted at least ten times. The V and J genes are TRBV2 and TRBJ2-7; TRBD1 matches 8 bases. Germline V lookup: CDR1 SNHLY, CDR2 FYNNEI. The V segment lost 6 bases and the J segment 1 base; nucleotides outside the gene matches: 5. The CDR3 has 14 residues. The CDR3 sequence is CASSPGTGSYEQYF. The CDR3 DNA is TGTGCCAGCAGCCCCGGGACAGGATCCTACGAGCAGTACTTC. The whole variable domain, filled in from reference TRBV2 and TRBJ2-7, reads EPEVTQTPSHQVTQMGQEVILRCVPISNHLYFYWYRQILGQKVEFLVSFYNNEISEKSEIFDDQFSVERPDGSNFTLKIRSTKLEDSAMYFCASSPGTGSYEQYFGPGTRLTVT.

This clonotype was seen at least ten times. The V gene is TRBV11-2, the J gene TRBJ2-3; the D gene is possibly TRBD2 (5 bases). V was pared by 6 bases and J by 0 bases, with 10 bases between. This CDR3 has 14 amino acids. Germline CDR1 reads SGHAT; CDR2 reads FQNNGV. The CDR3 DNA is TGTGCCAGCAGGCGGAGGACTAGCACAGATACGCAGTATTTT. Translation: CASRRRTSTDTQYF.

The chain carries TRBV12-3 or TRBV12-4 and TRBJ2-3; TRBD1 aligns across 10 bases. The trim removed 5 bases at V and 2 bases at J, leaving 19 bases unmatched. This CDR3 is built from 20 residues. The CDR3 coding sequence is TGTGCCAGCAGTCGAACGGGGGACAGGGGAACCCCGGGCTCCACAGATACGCAGTATTTT. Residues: CASSRTGDRGTPGSTDTQYF.

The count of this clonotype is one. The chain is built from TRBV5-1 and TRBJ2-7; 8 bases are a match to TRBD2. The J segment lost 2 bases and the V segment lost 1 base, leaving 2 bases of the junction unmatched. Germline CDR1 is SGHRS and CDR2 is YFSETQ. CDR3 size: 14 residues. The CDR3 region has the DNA TGCGCCAGCAGCTTGACTAGCGGCGCCTACGAGCAGTACGTC. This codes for CASSLTSGAYEQYV.

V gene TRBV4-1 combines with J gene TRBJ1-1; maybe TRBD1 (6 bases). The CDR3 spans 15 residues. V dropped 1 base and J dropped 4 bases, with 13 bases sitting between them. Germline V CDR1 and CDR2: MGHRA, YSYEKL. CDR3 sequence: CASSQAPGARTEAFF. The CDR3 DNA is TGCGCCAGCAGCCAAGCTCCAGGGGCGCGCACTGAAGCTTTCTTT.

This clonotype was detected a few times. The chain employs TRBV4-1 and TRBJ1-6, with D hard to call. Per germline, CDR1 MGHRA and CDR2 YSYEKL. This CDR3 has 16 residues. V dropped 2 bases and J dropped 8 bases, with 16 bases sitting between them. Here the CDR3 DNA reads TGCGCCAGCAGCCAACTTAGCCGACGGAAGTATTCACCCCTCCACTTT. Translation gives CASSQLSRRKYSPLHF.

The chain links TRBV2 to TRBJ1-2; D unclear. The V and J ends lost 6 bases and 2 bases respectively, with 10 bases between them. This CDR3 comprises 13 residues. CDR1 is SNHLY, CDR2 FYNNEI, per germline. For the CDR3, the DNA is TGTGCCAGCAGGGCCCTCGGCAACTATGGCTACACCTTC. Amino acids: CASRALGNYGYTF.

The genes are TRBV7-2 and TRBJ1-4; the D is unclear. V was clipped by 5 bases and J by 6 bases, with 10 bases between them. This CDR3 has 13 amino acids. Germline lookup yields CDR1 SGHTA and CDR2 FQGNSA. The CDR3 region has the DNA TGTGCCAGCAGCCCGAGAAGCCATGAAAAACTGTTTTTT. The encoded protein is CASSPRSHEKLFF.

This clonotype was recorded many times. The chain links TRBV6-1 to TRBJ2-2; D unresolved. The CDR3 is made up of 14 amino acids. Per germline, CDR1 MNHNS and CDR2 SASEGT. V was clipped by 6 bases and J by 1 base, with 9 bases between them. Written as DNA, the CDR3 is TGTGCCAGCAGCTTCAAAATGAACACCGGGGAGCTGTTTTTT. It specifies CASSFKMNTGELFF.